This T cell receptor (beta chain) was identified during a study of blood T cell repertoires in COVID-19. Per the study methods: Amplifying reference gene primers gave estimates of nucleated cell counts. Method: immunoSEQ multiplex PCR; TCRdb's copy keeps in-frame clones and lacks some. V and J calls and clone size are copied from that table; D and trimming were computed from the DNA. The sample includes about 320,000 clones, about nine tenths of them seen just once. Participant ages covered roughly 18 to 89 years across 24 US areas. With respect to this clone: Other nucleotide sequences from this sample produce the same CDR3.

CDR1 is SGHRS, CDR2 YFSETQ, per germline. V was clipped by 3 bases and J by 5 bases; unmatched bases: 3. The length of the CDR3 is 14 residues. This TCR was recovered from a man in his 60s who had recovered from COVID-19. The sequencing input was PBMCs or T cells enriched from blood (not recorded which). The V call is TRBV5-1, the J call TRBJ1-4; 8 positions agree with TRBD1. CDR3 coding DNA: TGCGCCAGCAGCTCGGGACAGGCGAATGAAAAACTGTTTTTT. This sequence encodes CASSSGQANEKLFF.